The clone carrying this T cell receptor beta chain was observed many times. Its antigen remains unknown. The sample belongs to a study of Graves' ophthalmopathy and Graves' hyperthyroidism. On the study more broadly: At the time of initial diagnosis and before any treatment, peripheral blood was collected. General study results and limits: The blood repertoire also included most expanded thyroid clonotypes above 0.001 frequency.

Moderately to severely active ophthalmopathy under 3 months, CAS at least 3, NOSPECS at least 4. An approximately 9.8 ml volume of fresh peripheral blood provided the PBMCs. Scientists amplified the TCR beta CDR3 regions from RNA transcripts. The first-round RT-PCR employed HTBI primers together with the Qiagen OneStep RT-PCR kit. A multiplex PCR was then performed as the second round. From the multiplex PCR reads, TCRdb called clonotypes with MiXCR, one entry per CDR3 protein. This table holds 300,000 to 400,000 distinct CDR3 sequences, 17% found once. This sequence was found in an adult man with Graves' ophthalmopathy. The sequencing input was peripheral blood.

DNA of the CDR3: TGCGCCAGCAGCTTGCCCGGGACACAGAACACTGAAGCTTTCTTT. Translated, it gives CASSLPGTQNTEAFF. The V and J genes are TRBV5-1 and TRBJ1-1; tentative D call: TRBD1 (6 bases). V shed 1 base and J shed 1 base, with 11 bases lying between them. CDR1 and CDR2 from the germline V gene are SGHRS and YFSETQ. The CDR3 has 15 amino acids.